This is a list of T cell receptor beta chains from one sample in a study of long-term antiretroviral therapy in people with HIV. Only in-frame clones appear in the TCRdb table, and some are missing; sequencing was by immunoSEQ multiplex PCR. The sample contains about 25,000 clones, 80% to 90% of which appear only once. The material was unsorted PBMCs, obtained 1.2 years after starting antiretroviral therapy. The receptors come from a man aged 45-65 years with HIV. The CDR3 runs from the conserved cysteine through the conserved F or W. A D gene is named only where the DNA matches it firmly. A row's size may be missing; if present it is once, few, many or a size class.

CDR3 DNA,CDR3 protein,V gene,J gene,clone size,D gene
TGTGCCAGTTCAATGATCCCAGGCACGAACACTGAAGCTTTCTTT,CASSMIPGTNTEAFF,TRBV28,TRBJ1-1,-,-
TGTGCCAGCAGCGTTGGAGCAGGGCCTGAAGCTTTCTTT,CASSVGAGPEAFF,TRBV9,TRBJ1-1,once,-
TGTGCCAGCAGTCACTCGGCCGTATACGAGCAGTACTTC,CASSHSAVYEQYF,TRBV6-6,TRBJ2-7,-,-
TGTGCCAGTAGTATGGGACAGGGCTCCTACAATGAGCAGTTCTTC,CASSMGQGSYNEQFF,TRBV19,TRBJ2-1,-,TRBD1
TGTGCCAGCAGCTTGGGGGTCCGGGACAGGGACTATGGCTACACCTTC,CASSLGVRDRDYGYTF,TRBV5-5,TRBJ1-2,-,TRBD1
TGTGCCAGCAGCCGGGACAGGACTGGGACCACAGATACGCAGTATTTT,CASSRDRTGTTDTQYF,TRBV7-6,TRBJ2-3,-,TRBD1
TGTGCCAGCAGCGCCGGAGGACAGGGAAAATATGGCTACACCTTC,CASSAGGQGKYGYTF,TRBV7-9,TRBJ1-2,few,TRBD1
TGTGCCAGTAGTTACGACAGGGCCACTGAAGCTTTCTTT,CASSYDRATEAFF,TRBV19,TRBJ1-1,-,TRBD1
TGTGCCAGTAGTATAGGGACATCGGGGGCTTATCCGCCCCAGCATTTT,CASSIGTSGAYPPQHF,TRBV19,TRBJ1-5,-,-
TGTGCCAGCAGCGCCCGTCAGACAGGGGGGGAGACCCAGTACTTC,CASSARQTGGETQYF,TRBV7-9,TRBJ2-5,-,TRBD1
TGTGCCTCCCCCCCCGGGACGGGGAACTATGGCTACACCTTC,CASPPGTGNYGYTF,TRBV30,TRBJ1-2,-,-
TGTGCCAGCAGTGGGACTGACCTCTCTGGGGCCAACGTCCTGACTTTC,CASSGTDLSGANVLTF,TRBV28,TRBJ2-6,-,-
TGCGCCAGCAGCCCGCGTGGGACTAGCGGGGCCTACTCTGGGGCCAACGTCCTGACTTTC,CASSPRGTSGAYSGANVLTF,TRBV4-1,TRBJ2-6,-,TRBD2
TGTGCCAGCAGACTACTAGCGGGGGGCACAGATACGCAGTATTTT,CASRLLAGGTDTQYF,TRBV6-5,TRBJ2-3,-,TRBD2
TGTGCCAGTAGTATAGCCCTTCCCGGACGTTACGAGCAGTACTTC,CASSIALPGRYEQYF,TRBV19,TRBJ2-7,-,-
TGTGCCATCAGTTTACAGGGGGCTTCCACAGATACGCAGTATTTT,CAISLQGASTDTQYF,TRBV10-3,TRBJ2-3,-,TRBD1
TGTGCCAGCAGCCCCGGACAGGGGGCAGGGGGCTACACCTTC,CASSPGQGAGGYTF,TRBV7-2,TRBJ1-2,-,TRBD1
TGTGCCAGCAGTTACTTAGGACCTACCACCGGGGAGCTGTTTTTT,CASSYLGPTTGELFF,TRBV6-5,TRBJ2-2,-,-
TGTGCCAGCTCATCCGGGACAGGGGCGGCCGGGGAGCTGTTTTTT,CASSSGTGAAGELFF,TRBV18,TRBJ2-2,-,TRBD1
TGCAGTGCTAGAGTTAGCTACGAGCAGTACTTC,CSARVSYEQYF,TRBV20-1,TRBJ2-7,-,-
TGCGCCAGCAGCCTCAAAGACTCCACCGGGGAGCTGTTTTTT,CASSLKDSTGELFF,TRBV5-1,TRBJ2-2,once,-
TGTGCCAGCAGCTTTAGCGGGGGGGCGGAAGAGCAGTACTTC,CASSFSGGAEEQYF,TRBV5-4,TRBJ2-7,-,TRBD2